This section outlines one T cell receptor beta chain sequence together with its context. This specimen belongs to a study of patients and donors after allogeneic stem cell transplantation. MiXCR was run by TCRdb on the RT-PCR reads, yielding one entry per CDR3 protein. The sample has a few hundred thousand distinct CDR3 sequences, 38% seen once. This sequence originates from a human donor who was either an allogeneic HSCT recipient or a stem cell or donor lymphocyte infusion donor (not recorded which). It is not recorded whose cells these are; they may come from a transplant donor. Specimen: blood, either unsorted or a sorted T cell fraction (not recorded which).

For the CDR3, the DNA is TGTGCCAGCTCACCACCGACTAGCGGGGGAGAAACTAGCACAGATACGCAGTATTTT. This sequence encodes CASSPPTSGGETSTDTQYF. V is TRBV18 and J is TRBJ2-3; 12 bases align to TRBD2. The CDR3 has 19 residues. The ends lost 0 bases at V and 0 bases at J; junction bases unmatched: 7. CDR1 KGHSH and CDR2 LQKENI come from the germline V gene.